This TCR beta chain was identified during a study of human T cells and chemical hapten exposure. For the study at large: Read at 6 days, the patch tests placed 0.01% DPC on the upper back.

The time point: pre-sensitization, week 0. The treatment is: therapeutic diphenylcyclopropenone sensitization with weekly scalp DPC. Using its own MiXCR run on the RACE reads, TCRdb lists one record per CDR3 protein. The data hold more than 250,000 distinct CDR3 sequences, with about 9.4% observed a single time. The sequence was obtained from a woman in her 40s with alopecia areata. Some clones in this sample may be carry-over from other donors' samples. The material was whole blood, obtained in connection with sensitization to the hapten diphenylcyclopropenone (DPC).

CDR3 nucleotide sequence: TGTGCCAGCAGCCAAGCCCCGGTCGGTTATCAGCCCCAGCATTTT. Protein product: CASSQAPVGYQPQHF. The V gene is TRBV3-1, the J gene TRBJ1-5; D is ambiguous. This CDR3 contains 15 residues. V was shortened by 1 base and J by 5 bases, with 12 bases between the two germline ends. Germline V gene data show CDR1 as LGHDT and CDR2 as YNNKEL (reference sequence). The whole variable domain, filled in from reference TRBV3-1 and TRBJ1-5, reads DTAVSQTPKYLVTQMGNDKSIKCEQNLGHDTMYWYKQDSKKFLKIMFSYNNKELIINETVPNRFSPKSPDKAHLNLHINSLELGDSAVYFCASSQAPVGYQPQHFGDGTRLSIL.